This T cell receptor beta chain came from a study of tumor-infiltrating lymphocytes in primary liver carcinoma. Findings of the study overall: Tumor tissue displayed a significantly greater top-250-clone fraction than blood (p = 0.039).

With a constant-region primer, TCR beta cDNA was made from 450 to 650 ng of total RNA. Sequencing libraries for TCR beta derived from three nested multiplex PCR rounds that used slightly modified ARM-PCR. A C-beta reverse primer was combined with TRBV1-TRBV30 forward primers in the first two PCR rounds, and each round had 10 cycles. TCRdb fed the multiplex PCR reads into MiXCR, producing one record per CDR3 protein. The table lists 95,000 to 100,000 distinct CDR3 sequences, approximately 70% of them singletons. Scientists recovered RNA and DNA together from roughly 21-30 mg of unsorted bulk tissue. Concerning this clonotype itself: Its target is unknown.

The CDR3 sequence is 18 residues long. The V end lost 6 bases, the J end lost 8 bases, and 31 bases lay between the germline ends. The chain couples TRBV12-3 or TRBV12-4 to TRBJ1-2; tentative D call: TRBD1 (6 bases). The sample comprised liver tumor tissue from sampling region 2. Subset described: tumor region T2, inferior pole. The TCR sequence derives from a woman aged 60 to 75 with primary liver carcinoma and hepatitis B virus infection. The CDR3 DNA follows: TGTGCCAGCAGCGAAGGGGGGGGGCGCCCCACAACTAACGCAGGCTACACCTTC. Translated: CASSEGGGRPTTNAGYTF.